These 17 T cell receptor beta chains were sequenced from one sample in a study of cytomegalovirus exposure and HLA in healthy donors. The study ran its PCR with 60 Vbeta and 13 Jbeta primers. Clones were read by immunoSEQ multiplex PCR, and TCRdb kept only the in-frame ones, dropping some. The sample shows around 100,000 clones, over 9.5% of them seen only once. Sequencing was done on a sample of PBMCs. Receptor source: a middle-aged man in good health and CMV-seropositive.

This clone was observed a handful of times. The rearrangement joins TRBV28 to TRBJ1-4, with D perhaps TRBD1 (5 bases). Germline loops: CDR1 MDHEN, CDR2 SYDVKM. The germline V and J ends were trimmed by 5 bases and 8 bases, with 18 bases remaining between them. The CDR3 covers 15 residues. Here the CDR3 DNA reads TGTGCCAGCAGTCTAACGGGGGAGCTAGGGGAAAAACTGTTTTTT. This encodes CASSLTGELGEKLFF.

This clone appeared a few times. J is TRBJ1-5 and V is TRBV28; 7 bases are shared with TRBD1. The J segment lost 4 bases and the V segment lost 5 bases, leaving 8 bases of the junction unmatched. Per germline, CDR1 MDHEN and CDR2 SYDVKM. The CDR3 consists of 15 residues. The CDR3 bases are TGTGCCAGCAGTCGACTAGACAGGGATAATCAGCCCCAGCATTTT. It codes for CASSRLDRDNQPQHF.

This clone was seen a few times. V gene TRBV13 combines with J gene TRBJ2-3; D unclear. The CDR3 has 13 residues. Germline V gene data show CDR1 as PRHDT and CDR2 as FYEKMQ (reference sequence). V was trimmed by 4 bases and J by 1 base, leaving 6 bases between them. DNA for the CDR3: TGTGCCAGCAGCTCCGGAGGCACAGATACGCAGTATTTT. This codes for CASSSGGTDTQYF.

The gene calls are TRBV27 and TRBJ2-1, with a weak D call TRBD2 (6 bases). Germline-derived CDR1 and CDR2 are MNHEY and SMNVEV (reference sequence). Trimming stripped 11 bases from V and 0 bases from J, with 11 bases between. The CDR3 spans 13 residues. Written as DNA, the CDR3 is TGTGCCTGTAGCGGTAGCTCCTACAATGAGCAGTTCTTC. This translates into CACSGSSYNEQFF.

CDR3 region: CASSLGGSQSGYEQYF. The DNA of the CDR3 is TGTGCCAGCAGCTTAGGAGGGAGTCAAAGCGGTTACGAGCAGTACTTC. V is TRBV7-2 and J is TRBJ2-7; D is perhaps TRBD2 (5 bases). V dropped 1 base and J dropped 4 bases, with 17 bases sitting between them. The CDR3 covers 16 residues. Germline assignment: CDR1 SGHTA and CDR2 FQGNSA.

This clone was recorded a few times. This sequence joins TRBV2 and TRBJ1-1; D perhaps matches TRBD1 (5 bases). From germline, CDR1 is SNHLY and CDR2 FYNNEI. V was clipped by 1 base and J by 3 bases, with 15 bases between them. This CDR3 spans 16 amino acids. CDR3 residues: CASSEGSGGGDTEAFF. As DNA, the CDR3 is TGTGCCAGCAGTGAAGGGAGCGGGGGTGGCGACACTGAAGCTTTCTTT. Full variable domain (outside the CDR3, taken from reference TRBV2 and TRBJ1-1): EPEVTQTPSHQVTQMGQEVILRCVPISNHLYFYWYRQILGQKVEFLVSFYNNEISEKSEIFDDQFSVERPDGSNFTLKIRSTKLEDSAMYFCASSEGSGGGDTEAFFGQGTRLTVV.

This clone has only a few counts. The chain joins TRBV27 to TRBJ2-7; the D gene is possibly TRBD1 (5 bases). Germline V gene data show CDR1 as MNHEY and CDR2 as SMNVEV (reference sequence). The CDR3 sequence is 16 residues long. Trimming stripped 4 bases from V and 6 bases from J, with 22 bases between. The CDR3 is CASSSIVVRGLSEQYF. The CDR3 bases are TGTGCCAGCAGTTCCATAGTGGTAAGGGGTCTATCCGAGCAGTACTTC.

The rearrangement joins TRBV6-5 to TRBJ2-3, with D possibly TRBD2 on 6 matching bases. This CDR3 comprises 15 residues. Germline V gene data show CDR1 as MNHEY and CDR2 as SVGAGI. V dropped 6 bases and J dropped 0 bases, with 13 bases sitting between them. The CDR3 region is CASRGISGSTDTQYF. CDR3 DNA sequence: TGTGCCAGCAGAGGTATTAGCGGAAGCACAGATACGCAGTATTTT.

The chain uses TRBV19 and TRBJ2-1; 7 bases match TRBD1. This CDR3 region has 16 residues. Germline CDR1 LNHDA, CDR2 SQIVND (reference sequence). V lost 5 bases to trimming and J lost 3 bases; unmatched junction nucleotides: 10. CDR3 amino acids: CASSPKGAPNYNEQFF. As DNA, the CDR3 is TGTGCCAGTAGTCCTAAGGGGGCCCCAAACTACAATGAGCAGTTCTTC.

In this sample, this clone turned up a few times. The V gene is TRBV28, the J gene TRBJ1-2, with TRBD1 identical over 8 bases. The CDR3 covers 15 residues. CDR1 is MDHEN, CDR2 SYDVKM, per germline. With V trimmed by 6 bases and J by 3 bases, 9 bases remained unmatched. The CDR3, as DNA: TGTGCCAGCAGCGCTCGAGGACAGGGTGACTATGGCTACACCTTC. Translated: CASSARGQGDYGYTF.

This clone has only a few counts. This sequence joins TRBV5-1 and TRBJ2-5; 7 nucleotides align to TRBD2. V dropped 4 bases and J dropped 3; count of bases not matched to a gene: 6. The germline V gene has CDR1 SGHRS and CDR2 YFSETQ. This CDR3 is 14 amino acids long. The CDR3 here is CASSAGTTEETQYF. The DNA of the CDR3 is TGCGCCAGCAGCGCGGGGACTACCGAAGAGACCCAGTACTTC.

In this sample, this clone turned up a few times. At one of its ends the junction is not consistent with the germline gene, which may arise from a read error. The chain uses TRBV7-9 and TRBJ2-7; 12 nucleotides agree with TRBD1. The length of the CDR3 is 16 residues. Germline values: CDR1 SEHNR, CDR2 FQNEAQ (reference sequence). The CDR3, as DNA: TGCGCCAGCAGCCAAGTTCCGGGACAGGGGGCTGACGAGCAGTACTTC. Translated, it gives CASSQVPGQGADEQYF.

This clone was observed a handful of times. The rearrangement joins TRBV5-1 to TRBJ1-2, with D uncertain. V lost 0 bases and J lost 4, with 16 bases in between. The CDR3 is 16 amino acids. CDR1 is SGHRS, CDR2 YFSETQ, per germline. The CDR3 is CASSLGSGPSPYGYTF. The CDR3 DNA sequence: TGCGCCAGCAGCTTGGGTTCGGGTCCCAGTCCCTATGGCTACACCTTC.

The chain is built from TRBV7-9 and TRBJ2-7; D is undetermined. CDR3 length: 12 residues. The ends were cut back, 5 bases at V and 6 bases at J, with 11 bases in the middle. Germline assignment: CDR1 SEHNR and CDR2 FQNEAQ (reference sequence). The CDR3 DNA follows: TGTGCCAGCAGCCCAGGAACCCGCGAGCAGTACTTC. Protein sequence: CASSPGTREQYF.

In this sample, this clone turned up a few times. V is TRBV30 and J is TRBJ2-7; TRBD1 aligns across 10 bases. The V and J ends lost 3 bases and 3 bases, in that order; junction bases with no gene match: 2. This CDR3 comprises 13 residues. Germline CDR1 GTSNPN, CDR2 SVGIG (reference sequence). The CDR3 region has the DNA TGTGCCTGGAGGACAGGGGGCATCTACGAGCAGTACTTC. Translated: CAWRTGGIYEQYF. The full variable domain, its missing parts supplied by reference TRBV30 and TRBJ2-7, is SQTIHQWPATLVQPVGSPLSLECTVEGTSNPNLYWYRQAAGRGLQLLFYSVGIGQISSEVPQNLSASRPQDRQFILSSKKLLLSDSGFYLCAWRTGGIYEQYFGPGTRLTVT.

This clone was seen only a few times. The rearrangement uses TRBV15 and TRBJ2-1; 11 bases are shared with TRBD2. The CDR3 runs to 16 residues. Germline V gene sequence: CDR1 LNHNV, CDR2 YYDKDF (reference sequence). The V gene end was trimmed by 3 bases and the J gene end by 7 bases; junction bases not matched to a gene: 8. Written as DNA, the CDR3 is TGTGCCACCAGCAGCAAACTAGCGGGAGTCTTAAATGAGCAGTTCTTC. Translating gives CATSSKLAGVLNEQFF.

This chain uses TRBV27 with TRBJ2-1; 7 bases line up with TRBD1. V dropped 1 base and J dropped 8; count of bases not matched to a gene: 5. Germline-derived CDR1 and CDR2 are MNHEY and SMNVEV (reference sequence). CDR3 length equals 14 residues. The CDR3 is CASSLWNRGDEQFF. CDR3 DNA: TGTGCCAGCAGTTTATGGAACAGGGGAGATGAGCAGTTCTTC.